The 22 T cell receptor beta chains below all came from one sample that was sequenced in a study of shared clonotypes between healthy human individuals. Naive CD8 cells were CD45RO-negative, positively selected for CCR7, excluding terminally differentiated effector memory CD45RA+ cells. TCRdb's table, derived via immunoSEQ multiplex PCR, lists solely in-frame clones and lacks some. The sample lists about 870,000 clones; 85% to 95% were seen once. The sample taken for sequencing was naive CD8+ T cells sorted from blood. These receptor sequences come from a man in his thirties or forties in good health.

In this sample, this clone turned up once. The V gene is TRBV5-4, the J gene TRBJ1-1, with 7 bases aligning to TRBD1. The junction had 6 bases not matched to a gene; V was cut back by 1 base and J by 6 bases. Germline CDR1 reads SGHNT; CDR2 reads YYREEE (reference sequence). CDR3 size: 14 residues. CDR3 DNA: TGTGCCAGCAGCTTGAAGGGGGCAGGGCCTGAAGCTTTCTTT. It is translated as CASSLKGAGPEAFF. The whole variable domain, filled in from reference TRBV5-4 and TRBJ1-1, reads ETGVTQSPTHLIKTRGQQVTLRCSSQSGHNTVSWYQQALGQGPQFIFQYYREEENGRGNFPPRFSGLQFPNYSSELNVNALELDDSALYLCASSLKGAGPEAFFGQGTRLTVV.

V and J are TRBV6-6 and TRBJ2-7, with D perhaps matching TRBD2 (5 bases). V was cut by 1 base and J by 5 bases, with 12 bases left in between. CDR3 length: 14 amino acids. Germline values: CDR1 MNHNY, CDR2 SVGAGI (reference sequence). The CDR3 nucleotides are TGTGCCAGCAGTTACTTTGTACCCGGGGACGAGCAGTACTTC. Translated: CASSYFVPGDEQYF.

The V and J genes are TRBV10-3 and TRBJ2-1; 10 bases line up with TRBD1. The CDR3 consists of 16 residues. Germline CDR1 reads ENHRY; CDR2 reads SYGVKD. V lost 6 bases, J lost 6 bases, and 11 bases stayed unmatched. The DNA for the CDR3 is TGTGCCATCAGCGTAACGCCGGGACAGGGGATCAATGAGCAGTTCTTC. Translated, it gives CAISVTPGQGINEQFF.

Details on this clone: The same CDR3 also results from other DNA sequences found in this sample. The chain joins TRBV7-9 to TRBJ2-7; D is unclear. The CDR3 is 12 residues long. CDR1 and CDR2 (germline): SEHNR, FQNEAQ (reference sequence). V dropped 5 bases and J dropped 0 bases, with 5 bases sitting between them. The DNA of the CDR3 is TGTGCCAGCAGCCTGAGCTCCTACGAGCAGTACTTC. Its protein product is CASSLSSYEQYF. The variable domain in full, completed from reference TRBV7-9 and TRBJ2-7, reads DTGVSQNPRHKITKRGQNVTFRCDPISEHNRLYWYRQTLGQGPEFLTYFQNEAQLEKSRLLSDRFSAERPKGSFSTLEIQRTEQGDSAMYLCASSLSSYEQYFGPGTRLTVT.

The chain joins TRBV29-1 to TRBJ2-1; 9 bases match TRBD2. V gave up 5 bases and J gave up 0 bases; unmatched junction bases: 5. Germline V gene lookup returns CDR1 SQVTM and CDR2 ANQGSEA. This CDR3 has 15 residues. CDR3: CSVYRAGGSYNEQFF. The CDR3 nucleotides read TGCAGCGTTTACCGAGCGGGAGGCTCCTACAATGAGCAGTTCTTC.

The gene calls are TRBV4-1 and TRBJ2-1, with 13 bases aligning to TRBD2. Germline V lookup: CDR1 MGHRA, CDR2 YSYEKL. Trimming removed 4 bases from V and 7 bases from J; junction bases left unmatched: 4. This CDR3 spans 15 amino acids. The CDR3 sequence: CASSPTSGRGNEQFF. CDR3 nucleotide sequence: TGCGCCAGCAGCCCCACTAGCGGGAGGGGGAATGAGCAGTTCTTC.

The V gene is TRBV27, the J gene TRBJ2-1, with D unresolved. Trimming removed 4 bases at V and 1 base at J, with 14 bases between. Germline-derived CDR1 and CDR2 are MNHEY and SMNVEV (reference sequence). The CDR3 has 16 residues. The CDR3 loop reads CASSSNDIPSYNEQFF. The CDR3 nucleotides read TGTGCCAGCAGTTCAAACGACATCCCATCCTACAATGAGCAGTTCTTC.

V is TRBV27 and J is TRBJ1-1, with 8 nucleotides matching TRBD1. The V gene's germline CDR1 is MNHEY and CDR2 SMNVEV (reference sequence). CDR3 size: 14 residues. With V trimmed by 6 bases and J by 2 bases, 5 bases remained unmatched. Here the CDR3 reads CASRYRGYNTEAFF. For the CDR3, the DNA is TGTGCCAGCAGATACAGGGGGTATAACACTGAAGCTTTCTTT.

The chain carries TRBV5-1 and TRBJ1-1; 9 positions agree with TRBD1. V lost 0 bases to trimming and J lost 0 bases; unmatched junction nucleotides: 6. The CDR3 length is 17 residues. The germline CDR1 and CDR2 sequences are SGHRS and YFSETQ. The CDR3 region has the DNA TGCGCCAGCAGCTTGGGGGACAGGGAGTTTATGAACACTGAAGCTTTCTTT. It encodes CASSLGDREFMNTEAFF.

This chain connects TRBV6-5 to TRBJ2-2, with a tentative D call TRBD2 (6 bases). V lost 7 bases, J lost 6 bases, and 15 bases lay in between. Per germline, CDR1 MNHEY and CDR2 SVGAGI. This CDR3 has 14 residues. The CDR3 coding sequence is TGTGCCAGCAAAACGGGAGTCAAGGCCGGGGAGCTGTTTTTT. This encodes CASKTGVKAGELFF.

The chain's CDR3 is CASSLSLRLAGDNEQFF. CDR3 in DNA: TGCGCCAGCAGCCTCTCCCTAAGACTAGCGGGGGACAATGAGCAGTTCTTC. The rearrangement joins TRBV4-1 to TRBJ2-1; TRBD2 agrees at 12 bases. CDR1 and CDR2 from the germline V gene are MGHRA and YSYEKL. This CDR3 has 17 amino acids. V shed 4 bases and J 5 bases; nucleotides not matched to a gene: 9.

The gene calls are TRBV27 and TRBJ2-2, with D uncertain. V lost 2 bases and J lost 9, with 10 bases in between. CDR3 length: 13 amino acids. Germline loops: CDR1 MNHEY, CDR2 SMNVEV (reference sequence). The DNA of the CDR3 is TGTGCCAGCAGTTTAAAAGTGCTCAGGGAGCTGTTTTTT. Translated: CASSLKVLRELFF.

The chain links TRBV5-4 to TRBJ2-4, with 11 bases aligning to TRBD2. From germline, CDR1 is SGHNT and CDR2 YYREEE (reference sequence). Losses at the gene ends were 4 bases for V and 0 bases for J; bases not matched to a gene: 3. The CDR3 runs to 16 residues. The DNA of the CDR3 is TGTGCCAGCAGCAACGGACTAGCGGGAGCCAAAAACATTCAGTACTTC. Its protein product is CASSNGLAGAKNIQYF.

This rearrangement joins TRBV14 to TRBJ2-1, with 8 bases that match TRBD2. CDR1 is SGHDN and CDR2 is FVKESK in the germline V gene. V lost 1 base and J lost 12; bases outside the gene matches: 8. CDR3 length equals 14 residues. The CDR3, as DNA: TGTGCCAGCAGCCAAGGGGGAGCGGGAGAGGGGCAGTTCTTC. As protein: CASSQGGAGEGQFF.

The chain combines TRBV10-1 with TRBJ2-7; 8 bases are a match to TRBD2. Germline CDR1 and CDR2: WNHNN and SYGVQD (reference sequence). The CDR3 consists of 17 residues. V gave up 0 bases and J gave up 2 bases; unmatched junction bases: 9. CDR3 in amino acids: CASSESTGGEATYEQYF. The CDR3 region has the DNA TGCGCCAGCAGTGAGTCGACGGGGGGGGAGGCAACCTACGAGCAGTACTTC.

The rearrangement uses TRBV6-1 and TRBJ1-1; D is ambiguous. This CDR3 region has 15 residues. V was pared by 1 base and J by 5 bases, with 14 bases between. CDR1 and CDR2 from the germline V gene are MNHNS and SASEGT. CDR3 DNA: TGTGCCAGCAGTGAAGTGGGGTTCCTGGGTACTGAAGCTTTCTTT. Translated, it gives CASSEVGFLGTEAFF.

This chain joins TRBV7-9 and TRBJ1-3, with 7 bases aligning to TRBD1. This CDR3 comprises 14 residues. From germline, CDR1 is SEHNR and CDR2 FQNEAQ (reference sequence). The trim removed 7 bases at V and 0 bases at J, leaving 3 bases unmatched. CDR3 loop: CASTTGDSGNTIYF. DNA of the CDR3: TGTGCCAGCACAACAGGGGACTCTGGAAACACCATATATTTT.

The chain links TRBV11-2 to TRBJ1-1; a weak D match, TRBD1 (6 bases). CDR3 length: 15 residues. The germline CDR1 and CDR2 sequences are SGHAT and FQNNGV. V was shortened by 5 bases and J by 0 bases, with 13 bases between the two germline ends. CDR3 bases: TGTGCCAGCAGCCCCACTGGGGGCATGAACACTGAAGCTTTCTTT. Translation gives CASSPTGGMNTEAFF. The full variable domain, completed using reference TRBV11-2 and TRBJ1-1, is EAGVAQSPRYKIIEKRQSVAFWCNPISGHATLYWYQQILGQGPKLLIQFQNNGVVDDSQLPKDRFSAERLKGVDSTLKIQPAKLEDSAVYLCASSPTGGMNTEAFFGQGTRLTVV.

This clone was found once. This sequence joins TRBV29-1 and TRBJ2-4, with D maybe TRBD2 (6 bases). Trimming cost V 8 bases and J 6 bases, with 14 bases left between them. The CDR3 runs 12 residues. The V gene's germline CDR1 is SQVTM and CDR2 ANQGSEA. The CDR3 DNA reads as TGCAGCTCGAGCGGGCAGGGAAACATTCAGTACTTC. Protein sequence: CSSSGQGNIQYF.

The gene calls are TRBV14 and TRBJ2-5; the match to TRBD1 covers 7 bases. This CDR3 region has 15 residues. V lost 1 base and J lost 7; bases outside the gene matches: 9. Looked up from germline, CDR1 is SGHDN and CDR2 is FVKESK. This CDR3 reads CASSQGSGQEWTQYF. The CDR3, as DNA: TGTGCCAGCAGCCAAGGCTCAGGACAGGAGTGGACCCAGTACTTC.

The chain joins TRBV18 to TRBJ2-7; D is perhaps TRBD1 (5 bases). CDR1 and CDR2 from the germline V gene are KGHSH and LQKENI. Trimming removed 4 bases at V and 0 bases at J, with 7 bases between. This CDR3 region has 13 residues. The CDR3 protein is CASSLDNSYEQYF. The CDR3 nucleotides read TGTGCCAGCTCACTGGACAACTCCTACGAGCAGTACTTC. Complete variable domain (other parts from reference TRBV18 and TRBJ2-7): NAGVMQNPRHLVRRRGQEARLRCSPMKGHSHVYWYRQLPEEGLKFMVYLQKENIIDESGMPKERFSAEFPKEGPSILRIQQVVRGDSAAYFCASSLDNSYEQYFGPGTRLTVT.

The chain carries TRBV7-9 and TRBJ1-5, with D unclear. Germline CDR1 and CDR2: SEHNR and FQNEAQ (reference sequence). The V end was cut by 5 bases, the J end by 2 bases, with 7 bases between. The CDR3 contains 13 residues. The CDR3 DNA follows: TGTGCCAGCAGCCCTTGGGGCAATCAGCCCCAGCATTTT. Residues: CASSPWGNQPQHF.